This T cell receptor (beta chain) is drawn from a study of blood T cell repertoires in COVID-19. Study as a whole: There were acute and convalescent COVID-19 samples, and they came from the United States, Italy and Spain. T cells, B-cell-depleted T cells, or PBMCs supplied cDNA or gDNA.

CDR3 length equals 14 residues. Germline V lookup: CDR1 MRHNA, CDR2 SNTAGT. Trimming removed 9 bases from V and 3 bases from J; junction bases left unmatched: 5. In the study's own analysis: The assay estimated nucleated cells by amplifying reference gene primers. The protocol was immunoSEQ multiplex PCR, while the TCRdb copy is restricted to in-frame clones and leaves out a portion. Clone size and the V and J calls come from that table; the DNA yielded D and trimming. Of 200,000 to 250,000 clones in the sample, approximately 77% were seen once. The sample taken for sequencing was peripheral blood. This clonotype originated in a woman older than 75 with acute or convalescent COVID-19. The chain carries TRBV6-4 and TRBJ1-5; 10 bases line up with TRBD1. The CDR3 DNA reads TGTGCCAGGACAGGGGGCTTTATCAATCAGCCCCAGCATTTT. Translated, it gives CARTGGFINQPQHF.